This T cell receptor (beta chain) appears in the sequencing data of a study of blood T cell repertoires in COVID-19. Study information: Acute-phase and convalescent COVID-19 samples originated in the United States, Italy and Spain.

In the original analysis: Cell counts per sample came from amplifying reference gene primers. Data came from immunoSEQ multiplex PCR; TCRdb stores just in-frame clones and leaves some out. V, J and clone size are those of that table, while D and trimming were read from the DNA. The top ten clones hold approximately 8.2% of a sample with 150,000 or so clones, roughly 86% of them seen once. This CDR3 region has 15 residues. With V trimmed by 7 bases and J by 2 bases, 7 bases remained unmatched. Germline lookup yields CDR1 MDHEN and CDR2 SYDVKM. The sample was peripheral blood. The chain couples TRBV28 to TRBJ2-1; TRBD2 aligns across 8 bases. The source of this sequence is a woman aged 60 to 75 with acute or convalescent COVID-19. CDR3 protein: CASNIAGRPYNEQFF. For the CDR3, the DNA is TGTGCCAGCAATATAGCGGGGAGGCCCTACAATGAGCAGTTCTTC.